The next 31 T cell receptor beta chains were all read from a single sample in a study of beta chain features in type 1 diabetes. The study, taken as a whole, reports: All four CD4+ subsets of Type 1 diabetes patients contained TCRB CDR3s that were moderately but significantly shorter.

Expressed TCRB transcripts were sequenced because the isolated RNA had all been reverse transcribed beforehand. The table came from immunoSEQ multiplex PCR; TCRdb's copy has only in-frame clones and leaves some out. The sample includes fewer than 350,000 clones, approximately 15% of them seen just once. Their specific antigens are unknown. Sequencing input: naive CD4+ T cells from blood. The source is a young man with type 1 diabetes.

The chain joins TRBV7-2 to TRBJ1-5; D is unclear. The CDR3 runs 14 residues. CDR1 is SGHTA, CDR2 FQGNSA, per germline. The V end lost 1 base, the J end lost 5 bases, and 9 bases lay between the germline ends. CDR3: CASSLVRGDQPQHF. As DNA, the CDR3 is TGTGCCAGCAGCTTAGTACGCGGAGATCAGCCCCAGCATTTT.

The V gene is TRBV10-1, the J gene TRBJ2-5, with a weak D call TRBD2 (5 bases). Germline V gene data show CDR1 as WNHNN and CDR2 as SYGVQD (reference sequence). The CDR3 length is 12 residues. Trimming pared 3 bases from V and 6 bases from J, leaving 8 bases between. Here the CDR3 DNA reads TGCGCCAGCAGTGATGGGAGCCAGACCCAGTACTTC. Its protein product is CASSDGSQTQYF.

This clone has a handful of counts. This chain joins TRBV7-9 and TRBJ2-1; perhaps TRBD2 as D (5 bases). Germline lookup yields CDR1 SEHNR and CDR2 FQNEAQ (reference sequence). V lost 3 bases to trimming and J lost 0 bases, with 12 bases between them. This CDR3 is built from 16 residues. The CDR3 coding sequence is TGTGCCAGCAGCTTCCTAAGCGGAAACTCCTACAATGAGCAGTTCTTC. Amino acid sequence: CASSFLSGNSYNEQFF. Supplemented by reference TRBV7-9 and TRBJ2-1, the full variable domain reads DTGVSQNPRHKITKRGQNVTFRCDPISEHNRLYWYRQTLGQGPEFLTYFQNEAQLEKSRLLSDRFSAERPKGSFSTLEIQRTEQGDSAMYLCASSFLSGNSYNEQFFGPGTRLTVL.

This clone was observed a handful of times. This sequence joins TRBV30 and TRBJ1-1; TRBD1 is a possible D gene (6 bases). V lost 4 bases, J lost 1 base, and 7 bases lay in between. The CDR3 sequence is 12 residues long. Germline V gives CDR1 GTSNPN, CDR2 SVGIG (reference sequence). The CDR3 DNA reads TGTGCCTGGAACAGGGCGAACACTGAAGCTTTCTTT. As protein: CAWNRANTEAFF.

The V and J genes are TRBV7-9 and TRBJ1-2, with TRBD1 matching over 9 bases. From germline, CDR1 is SEHNR and CDR2 FQNEAQ (reference sequence). V lost 6 bases to trimming and J lost 7 bases; unmatched junction nucleotides: 6. The CDR3 runs 13 residues. DNA for the CDR3: TGTGCCAGCAGGGACAGGGGATGGGGTGGCTACACCTTC. This encodes CASRDRGWGGYTF.

The chain couples TRBV27 to TRBJ2-5; TRBD1 might be the D (7 bases). CDR3 length: 15 residues. CDR1 and CDR2 (germline): MNHEY, SMNVEV (reference sequence). The V end lost 1 base, the J end lost 4 bases, and 13 bases lay between the germline ends. The CDR3 reads CASSLWGRGAETQYF. CDR3 bases: TGTGCCAGCAGTTTATGGGGCAGGGGGGCAGAGACCCAGTACTTC.

This sequence joins TRBV5-1 and TRBJ2-1; 8 bases are a match to TRBD2. Trimming at V came to 0 bases and at J to 4 bases, leaving 6 bases not matched to a gene. Germline CDR1 SGHRS, CDR2 YFSETQ. CDR3 length: 16 residues. For the CDR3, the DNA is TGCGCCAGCAGCTTGGCCGGGGCTAGCGGGTACAATGAGCAGTTCTTC. Translation: CASSLAGASGYNEQFF. Full variable domain (outside the CDR3, taken from reference TRBV5-1 and TRBJ2-1): KAGVTQTPRYLIKTRGQQVTLSCSPISGHRSVSWYQQTPGQGLQFLFEYFSETQRNKGNFPGRFSGRQFSNSRSEMNVSTLELGDSALYLCASSLAGASGYNEQFFGPGTRLTVL.

This clone was detected a few times. The sample contains more than one DNA sequence encoding this CDR3. The chain is built from TRBV7-2 and TRBJ2-7, with unresolved D. The CDR3 has 14 residues. Deletions cut 2 bases from V and 0 bases from J, with 8 bases between. The germline CDR1 and CDR2 sequences are SGHTA and FQGNSA. The CDR3 protein is CASSLSSGSYEQYF. DNA for the CDR3: TGTGCCAGCAGCTTAAGCTCCGGCTCCTACGAGCAGTACTTC.

V gene TRBV7-9 combines with J gene TRBJ2-1, with 10 nucleotides matching TRBD2. This CDR3 comprises 17 residues. The V gene end was trimmed by 1 base and the J gene end by 6 bases; junction bases not matched to a gene: 9. CDR1 and CDR2 (germline): SEHNR, FQNEAQ (reference sequence). The CDR3 here is CASSLGTSGTPGNEQFF. For the CDR3, the DNA is TGTGCCAGCAGCTTAGGTACTAGCGGGACCCCCGGCAATGAGCAGTTCTTC.

The J gene is TRBJ2-3, the V gene TRBV4-2; 11 bases are shared with TRBD2. The CDR3 is 17 residues long. In germline, CDR1 is LGHNA, CDR2 YNFKEQ. With V trimmed by 0 bases and J by 6 bases, 8 bases remained unmatched. The CDR3 sequence: CASSQDEGASGRDTQYF. The CDR3 DNA follows: TGTGCCAGCAGCCAAGATGAGGGGGCTAGCGGGAGGGATACGCAGTATTTT.

In this sample, this clone turned up a few times. This chain connects TRBV30 to TRBJ1-2; D is possibly TRBD1 (5 bases). CDR1 GTSNPN and CDR2 SVGIG come from the germline V gene (reference sequence). CDR3 length equals 13 residues. The V and J ends lost 0 bases and 8 bases respectively, with 13 bases between them. The CDR3 sequence is CAWSVIGTGGYTF. The CDR3, as DNA: TGTGCCTGGAGTGTAATAGGGACTGGGGGCTACACCTTC. The complete variable domain, with remaining parts taken from reference TRBV30 and TRBJ1-2, reads SQTIHQWPATLVQPVGSPLSLECTVEGTSNPNLYWYRQAAGRGLQLLFYSVGIGQISSEVPQNLSASRPQDRQFILSSKKLLLSDSGFYLCAWSVIGTGGYTFGSGTRLTVV.

The chain combines TRBV7-9 with TRBJ1-5; D not resolved. The CDR3 length is 12 residues. Trimming took off 3 bases at V and 9 bases at J, with 9 bases between the two ends. In germline, CDR1 is SEHNR, CDR2 FQNEAQ (reference sequence). This chain's CDR3 is CASSLTGGPQHF. In DNA, the CDR3 is TGTGCCAGCAGCTTGACGGGAGGGCCCCAGCATTTT.

A few counts support this clone. V is TRBV5-1 and J is TRBJ2-3; 9 bases map to TRBD1. Trimming at V came to 1 base and at J to 3 bases, leaving 6 bases not matched to a gene. The CDR3 loop spans 16 amino acids. Germline values: CDR1 SGHRS, CDR2 YFSETQ. The CDR3 region has the DNA TGCGCCAGCAGCTTGCAGGGACAGGGAGGTACAGATACGCAGTATTTT. It codes for CASSLQGQGGTDTQYF.

CDR3 DNA: TGCGCCAGCTCCCGACCGGACTGGGCTGGGGCCAACGTCCTGACTTTC. Protein product: CASSRPDWAGANVLTF. This sequence joins TRBV5-1 and TRBJ2-6; a weak D match, TRBD2 (5 bases). The CDR3 is made up of 16 amino acids. V dropped 7 bases and J dropped 2 bases, with 16 bases sitting between them. Looked up from germline, CDR1 is SGHRS and CDR2 is YFSETQ.

The chain links TRBV7-2 to TRBJ1-2; D unclear. Between the trimmed V and J ends, which lost 5 bases and 4 bases, there was a span of 8 bases. Germline lookup yields CDR1 SGHTA and CDR2 FQGNSA. The CDR3 contains 12 residues. In nucleotides, the CDR3 is TGTGCCAGCAGCACCCGTAGCTATGGCTACACCTTC. Its translation is CASSTRSYGYTF.

The chain employs TRBV19 and TRBJ2-3, with a weak D call TRBD2 (6 bases). This CDR3 is built from 13 residues. The germline gives CDR1 LNHDA, CDR2 SQIVND (reference sequence). Trimming stripped 5 bases from V and 4 bases from J, with 10 bases between. CDR3 loop: CASSDRGSDTQYF. CDR3 bases: TGTGCCAGTAGTGATCGGGGGTCAGATACGCAGTATTTT.

This clone has more than one count but fewer than ten. The chain combines TRBV30 with TRBJ2-1, with 13 bases that match TRBD2. The germline V gene encodes CDR1 GTSNPN and CDR2 SVGIG (reference sequence). Trimming cost V 0 bases and J 9 bases; bases outside gene matches: 5. The CDR3 is made up of 15 amino acids. The CDR3 region has the DNA TGTGCCTGGAGTGTACGGGGGACTAGCGGGGTTGAGCAGTTCTTC. Translation gives CAWSVRGTSGVEQFF.

There are a few counts of this clone. The rearrangement links TRBV28 to TRBJ2-7; D is perhaps TRBD2 (5 bases). V lost 3 bases and J 6 bases, leaving 6 bases between the germline ends. The CDR3 totals 11 residues. Germline V gives CDR1 MDHEN, CDR2 SYDVKM. CDR3 DNA sequence: TGTGCCAGCAGTTTCCGGGGCGAGCAGTACTTC. Translating it yields CASSFRGEQYF.

This clone has a handful of counts. The chain recombines TRBV6-6 with TRBJ1-5, with a weak D call TRBD1 (6 bases). Germline V gives CDR1 MNHNY, CDR2 SVGAGI (reference sequence). This CDR3 has 14 residues. Trimming removed 5 bases at V and 4 bases at J, with 12 bases between. CDR3 region: CASSRGQSNQPQHF. CDR3 nucleotide sequence: TGTGCCAGCAGTCGAGGACAGAGTAATCAGCCCCAGCATTTT.

The rearrangement uses TRBV4-1 and TRBJ2-7, with 7 bases lining up with TRBD1. The CDR3 covers 15 residues. Germline V lookup: CDR1 MGHRA, CDR2 YSYEKL. V dropped 0 bases and J dropped 2; count of bases not matched to a gene: 4. CDR3 nucleotides: TGCGCCAGCAGCCAAGACAGACAGGGCGCCTACGAGCAGTACTTC. As protein: CASSQDRQGAYEQYF.

J is TRBJ2-4 and V is TRBV7-2; maybe TRBD1 (5 bases). Trimming took 0 bases from V and 5 from J, leaving 17 bases between them. The CDR3 extends over 17 amino acids. Germline assignment: CDR1 SGHTA and CDR2 FQGNSA. CDR3 DNA sequence: TGTGCCAGCAGCTTAGCGTTAGGGGCAGGGTCCCAAAACATTCAGTACTTC. It encodes CASSLALGAGSQNIQYF.

The chain joins TRBV5-1 to TRBJ2-1; D remains ambiguous. This CDR3 region has 13 residues. Trimming removed 5 bases from V and 5 bases from J, with 11 bases in between. Per the germline V gene, CDR1 is SGHRS and CDR2 is YFSETQ. In DNA, the CDR3 is TGCGCCAGCAGGCTAGATCTTAACAATGAGCAGTTCTTC. Translated, it gives CASRLDLNNEQFF.

This clone was found a few times. The chain uses TRBV9 and TRBJ2-7, with a weak D call TRBD1 (6 bases). The CDR3 is made up of 15 amino acids. In germline, CDR1 is SGDLS, CDR2 YYNGEE. V was cut by 2 bases and J by 6 bases, with 18 bases left in between. CDR3 sequence: CASSVQPGHVVEQYF. The CDR3 DNA is TGTGCCAGCAGCGTGCAGCCGGGACACGTGGTCGAGCAGTACTTC. Together with reference TRBV9 and TRBJ2-7, the CDR3 gives the full variable domain: DSGVTQTPKHLITATGQRVTLRCSPRSGDLSVYWYQQSLDQGLQFLIQYYNGEERAKGNILERFSAQQFPDLHSELNLSSLELGDSALYFCASSVQPGHVVEQYFGPGTRLTVT.

The rearrangement uses TRBV9 and TRBJ2-1, with 8 bases identical to TRBD1. There are 15 residues in the CDR3. Losses at the gene ends were 0 bases for V and 5 bases for J; bases not matched to a gene: 4. Per germline, CDR1 SGDLS and CDR2 YYNGEE. The DNA of the CDR3 is TGTGCCAGCAGCGTAGGGACAGGGCGACACAATGAGCAGTTCTTC. Translating gives CASSVGTGRHNEQFF. Complete variable domain (other parts from reference TRBV9 and TRBJ2-1): DSGVTQTPKHLITATGQRVTLRCSPRSGDLSVYWYQQSLDQGLQFLIQYYNGEERAKGNILERFSAQQFPDLHSELNLSSLELGDSALYFCASSVGTGRHNEQFFGPGTRLTVL.

This rearrangement joins TRBV9 to TRBJ2-5; the match to TRBD2 covers 10 bases. Trimming removed 0 bases from V and 5 bases from J; junction bases left unmatched: 10. The CDR3 covers 17 residues. Germline V gene sequence: CDR1 SGDLS, CDR2 YYNGEE. The CDR3: CASSVGWSSGGGETQYF. The CDR3 region has the DNA TGTGCCAGCAGCGTAGGGTGGTCTAGCGGGGGAGGGGAGACCCAGTACTTC. Supplemented by reference TRBV9 and TRBJ2-5, the full variable domain reads DSGVTQTPKHLITATGQRVTLRCSPRSGDLSVYWYQQSLDQGLQFLIQYYNGEERAKGNILERFSAQQFPDLHSELNLSSLELGDSALYFCASSVGWSSGGGETQYFGPGTRLLVL.

V and J are TRBV29-1 and TRBJ2-2, with D perhaps TRBD2 (6 bases). Trimming shortened V by 4 bases and J by 2 bases, and 8 bases separated the two germline ends. The V gene's germline CDR1 is SQVTM and CDR2 ANQGSEA. CDR3 length: 13 amino acids. The CDR3 DNA sequence: TGCAGCGTTGGGGGGGTCAACACCGGGGAGCTGTTTTTT. Its translation is CSVGGVNTGELFF.

The J gene is TRBJ2-1, the V gene TRBV5-5, with 14 bases matching TRBD2. CDR3 length equals 15 residues. The germline V gene has CDR1 SGHKS and CDR2 YYEKEE (reference sequence). Losses at the gene ends were 4 bases for V and 10 bases for J; bases not matched to a gene: 7. CDR3 DNA: TGTGCCAGCAGCCTGGGACTAGCGGGAGTAAAGGAGCAGTTCTTC. It codes for CASSLGLAGVKEQFF.

This chain uses TRBV6-6 with TRBJ2-3, with TRBD2 matching over 9 bases. After removal of 5 bases from V and 4 bases from J, the junction contained 4 bases not matched to a gene. The CDR3 runs to 14 residues. Germline CDR1 is MNHNY and CDR2 is SVGAGI (reference sequence). The CDR3 sequence: CASSPGLASDTQYF. Written as DNA, the CDR3 is TGTGCCAGCAGTCCGGGACTAGCATCAGATACGCAGTATTTT.

This clone was picked up a small number of times. V is TRBV27 and J is TRBJ1-5, with 8 bases identical to TRBD1. CDR3 size: 15 residues. J gave up 3 bases and V 4 bases, and 5 bases lay outside the gene matches. Germline V gives CDR1 MNHEY, CDR2 SMNVEV (reference sequence). Here the CDR3 reads CASSSGQGDNQPQHF. DNA of the CDR3: TGTGCCAGCAGTTCTGGACAGGGCGACAATCAGCCCCAGCATTTT.

This clone was detected a few times. The CDR3 DNA follows: TGCGCCAGCAGCCAGGGACAGGGTGCCGAAGCTTTCTTT. This sequence encodes CASSQGQGAEAFF. The rearrangement links TRBV5-1 to TRBJ1-1, with TRBD1 matching over 9 bases. The CDR3 extends over 13 amino acids. Germline CDR1 is SGHRS and CDR2 is YFSETQ. V shed 4 bases and J 8 bases; nucleotides not matched to a gene: 6.

The V gene is TRBV9, the J gene TRBJ2-3, with TRBD2 identical over 8 bases. The CDR3 contains 15 residues. Germline V CDR1 and CDR2: SGDLS, YYNGEE. Losses at the gene ends were 4 bases for V and 3 bases for J; bases not matched to a gene: 7. Here the CDR3 reads CASSPRTSSTDTQYF. The CDR3 DNA sequence: TGTGCCAGCAGCCCCAGGACTAGCTCAACAGATACGCAGTATTTT. The complete variable domain, with remaining parts taken from reference TRBV9 and TRBJ2-3, reads DSGVTQTPKHLITATGQRVTLRCSPRSGDLSVYWYQQSLDQGLQFLIQYYNGEERAKGNILERFSAQQFPDLHSELNLSSLELGDSALYFCASSPRTSSTDTQYFGPGTRLTVL.